The 20 T cell receptor beta chains given below trace back to one sample, sequenced in a study of response to subunit inactivated influenza vaccine. One entry per CDR3 protein, called by TCRdb with MiXCR from the RT-PCR reads. The sample includes around 790,000 distinct CDR3 sequences, approximately 22% of them seen just once. The sample was PBMCs from blood, taken 5 days after vaccination. The receptors originated from a man aged 45-60 years who received an inactivated influenza vaccine.

This chain links TRBV6-2 or TRBV6-3 with TRBJ2-2; D is ambiguous. The CDR3 extends over 14 amino acids. The V and J ends lost 4 bases and 5 bases respectively, with 11 bases between them. Looked up from germline, CDR1 is MNHEY and CDR2 is SVGEGT. The CDR3 is CASSLPSLTGELFF. In nucleotides, the CDR3 is TGTGCCAGCAGTTTGCCGTCTCTTACCGGGGAGCTGTTTTTT.

In DNA form, the CDR3 reads TGTGCCAGCAGTTACTTTGGGGGGGCGGGTGCGGAGACCCAGTACTTC. Amino acids: CASSYFGGAGAETQYF. This chain uses TRBV6-5 with TRBJ2-5; D may be TRBD2 (7 bases). This CDR3 region has 16 residues. Germline CDR1 reads MNHEY; CDR2 reads SVGAGI. V was trimmed by 1 base and J by 5 bases, leaving 17 bases between them.

Regarding this clonotype: One junction end disagrees with the germline gene, perhaps due to a read error. The chain joins TRBV7-2 to TRBJ2-1; 11 bases agree with TRBD2. The CDR3 sequence is 14 residues long. CDR1 and CDR2 from the germline V gene are SGHTA and FQGNSA. The CDR3 sequence: CASSLAGGRVEQFF. The DNA of the CDR3 is TGTGCCAGCAGCCTAGCGGGAGGTCGGGTTGAGCAGTTCTTC.

J is TRBJ2-1 and V is TRBV29-1; D perhaps matches TRBD2 (5 bases). Per the germline V gene, CDR1 is SQVTM and CDR2 is ANQGSEA. V was cut by 1 base and J by 8 bases, with 12 bases left in between. The CDR3 length is 13 residues. DNA for the CDR3: TGCAGCGTTGAAGGCGGGTCTTCCTATGAGCAGTTCTTC. Translated: CSVEGGSSYEQFF.

This clonotype was seen a few times. This chain uses TRBV20-1 with TRBJ1-1; weak D call: TRBD1 (5 bases). The CDR3 is 14 residues long. The germline CDR1 and CDR2 sequences are DFQATT and SNEGSKA (reference sequence). Between the trimmed V and J ends, which lost 0 bases and 0 bases, there was a span of 8 bases. The DNA for the CDR3 is TGCAGTGCTAGAGATCCCAGGGTGAACACTGAAGCTTTCTTT. Residues: CSARDPRVNTEAFF.

This clonotype was seen many times. J is TRBJ2-7 and V is TRBV24-1, with 12 positions matching TRBD2. Unmatched junction bases numbered 1, after V lost 3 bases and J lost 2 bases. The CDR3 has 15 residues. The V gene's germline CDR1 is KGHDR and CDR2 SFDVKD. CDR3 protein: CATSDPSGGAYEQYF. The CDR3 DNA reads TGTGCCACCAGTGATCCTAGCGGGGGGGCCTACGAGCAGTACTTC.

The V and J genes are TRBV29-1 and TRBJ1-1, with D possibly being TRBD1 (6 bases). V lost 4 bases to trimming and J lost 0 bases, with 12 bases between them. The CDR3 is 14 residues long. Per the germline V gene, CDR1 is SQVTM and CDR2 is ANQGSEA. The DNA of the CDR3 is TGCAGCGTTGGAGGGGGTCTCATGAACACTGAAGCTTTCTTT. It specifies CSVGGGLMNTEAFF. Variable domain in full (rest from reference TRBV29-1 and TRBJ1-1): SAVISQKPSRDICQRGTSLTIQCQVDSQVTMMFWYRQQPGQSLTLIATANQGSEATYESGFVIDKFPISRPNLTFSTLTVSNMSPEDSSIYLCSVGGGLMNTEAFFGQGTRLTVV.

The chain combines TRBV20-1 with TRBJ2-5; D not resolved. V was cut by 6 bases and J by 4 bases, with 9 bases left in between. The CDR3 is 11 amino acids. In germline, CDR1 is DFQATT, CDR2 SNEGSKA (reference sequence). CDR3 sequence reads: CSAQRGETQYF. CDR3 bases: TGCAGTGCCCAAAGAGGAGAGACCCAGTACTTC.

V gene TRBV20-1 combines with J gene TRBJ2-7; TRBD2 matches 7 bases. Germline values: CDR1 DFQATT, CDR2 SNEGSKA (reference sequence). Germline trimming cut 3 bases from V and 5 bases from J; bases unmatched to any gene: 7. The CDR3 totals 13 residues. Here the CDR3 DNA reads TGCAGTGCTAGCCGCGGGGGAGTCCACGAGCAGTACTTC. As protein: CSASRGGVHEQYF.

This clonotype was picked up one time. This chain uses TRBV7-9 with TRBJ2-7; D is possibly TRBD1 (6 bases). The CDR3 runs 14 residues. Trimming cost V 2 bases and J 3 bases, with 11 bases left between them. CDR1 SEHNR and CDR2 FQNEAQ come from the germline V gene (reference sequence). CDR3 coding DNA: TGTGCCAGCAGCTTATTCCGCAGGGGCTACGAGCAGTACTTC. Protein: CASSLFRRGYEQYF.

The V and J genes are TRBV4-1 and TRBJ2-7; 8 positions match TRBD2. Per the germline V gene, CDR1 is MGHRA and CDR2 is YSYEKL. V lost 4 bases to trimming and J lost 0 bases; unmatched junction nucleotides: 8. The CDR3 runs to 16 residues. Here the CDR3 reads CASSLSPGGSSYEQYF. CDR3 nucleotides: TGCGCCAGCAGCCTCTCCCCGGGGGGGTCCTCCTACGAGCAGTACTTC.

The chain combines TRBV29-1 with TRBJ1-3; D is undetermined. The CDR3 has 12 residues. Germline assignment: CDR1 SQVTM and CDR2 ANQGSEA. The V and J ends lost 4 bases and 1 base respectively, with 5 bases between them. The CDR3: CSVGGSGNTIYF. CDR3 bases: TGCAGCGTTGGAGGATCTGGAAACACCATATATTTT.

The rearrangement uses TRBV19 and TRBJ2-5; D might be TRBD1 or TRBD2, each matching 5 bases. The CDR3 is 12 amino acids. V lost 9 bases to trimming and J lost 5 bases, with 13 bases between them. Germline loops: CDR1 LNHDA, CDR2 SQIVND (reference sequence). The CDR3 DNA reads TGTGCCAGCCAGAGGGGAGCGGAGACCCAGTACTTC. It codes for CASQRGAETQYF.

This clonotype has just a few counts. The chain recombines TRBV25-1 with TRBJ2-2; 8 positions match TRBD2. This CDR3 is built from 17 residues. The junction had 16 bases not matched to a gene; V was cut back by 6 bases and J by 7 bases. CDR1 MGHDK and CDR2 SYGVNS come from the germline V gene. The CDR3 DNA is TGTGCCAGCAGCCCCTCTTTCAGCGGGGGAACAAGCGGGGAGCTGTTTTTT. Translating gives CASSPSFSGGTSGELFF.

This sequence joins TRBV4-3 and TRBJ2-7, with 8 bases fitting TRBD1. Looked up from germline, CDR1 is LGHNA and CDR2 is YSLEER. J lost 4 bases, V lost 1 base, and 15 bases had no gene match. The length of the CDR3 is 18 residues. CDR3 bases: TGCGCCAGCAGCCAAGTTTGGGGCCGGACAGGGCAGGGTTACGAGCAGTACTTC. As protein: CASSQVWGRTGQGYEQYF.

The chain has TRBV12-3 or TRBV12-4 and TRBJ1-2; no firm D call. The CDR3 consists of 13 residues. V lost 8 bases and J 5 bases, leaving 15 bases between the germline ends. CDR3 region: CASLGLRIYGYTF. CDR3 DNA: TGTGCCAGCCTCGGGCTCAGGATTTATGGCTACACCTTC.

This clonotype was observed a handful of times. V usage is TRBV6-1 and J usage is TRBJ2-6; D is perhaps TRBD1 (5 bases). The CDR3 spans 16 residues. CDR1 is MNHNS and CDR2 is SASEGT in the germline V gene. Between the trimmed V and J ends, which lost 6 bases and 4 bases, there was a span of 16 bases. The chain's CDR3 is CASSLQGTRGANVLTF. CDR3 nucleotide sequence: TGTGCCAGCAGCCTTCAGGGTACGAGGGGGGCCAACGTCCTGACTTTC.

This clonotype was observed many times. This sequence joins TRBV29-1 and TRBJ1-1; maybe TRBD1 (5 bases). The CDR3 runs 12 residues. The germline V and J ends were trimmed by 7 bases and 11 bases, with 20 bases remaining between them. CDR1 is SQVTM, CDR2 ANQGSEA, per germline. The CDR3 loop is CSAGTGGIEAFF. CDR3 nucleotides: TGCAGCGCCGGGACCGGGGGGATTGAGGCTTTCTTT.

This clonotype was detected a few times. The genes are TRBV4-1 and TRBJ2-3, with 12 bases identical to TRBD1. V gave up 3 bases and J gave up 6 bases; unmatched junction bases: 7. The CDR3 sequence is 16 residues long. Germline V CDR1 and CDR2: MGHRA, YSYEKL. CDR3: CASSHVGQGAGDTQYF. The CDR3 nucleotides are TGCGCCAGCAGCCATGTGGGACAGGGGGCTGGGGATACGCAGTATTTT.

This clonotype was observed a few times. V gene TRBV20-1 combines with J gene TRBJ2-5, with 9 nucleotides matching TRBD2. Germline lookup yields CDR1 DFQATT and CDR2 SNEGSKA (reference sequence). This CDR3 is built from 16 residues. With V trimmed by 2 bases and J by 5 bases, 12 bases remained unmatched. DNA for the CDR3: TGCAGTGCTAGATTCACCGGGACTAGCATCCGGGAGACCCAGTACTTC. It yields the protein CSARFTGTSIRETQYF.